The 15 T cell receptor beta chains listed next were all sequenced from one sample in a study of T cell responses to AZD1222 COVID-19 vaccine. Data came from immunoSEQ multiplex PCR; TCRdb stores just in-frame clones and leaves some out. The top ten hold over 4.5% of the sample, which has 150,000 to 200,000 clones, about nine tenths seen once. The sample here was peripheral blood, taken on day 0 of AZD1222 vaccination. The origin of the receptors is an adult in good health.

The rearrangement uses TRBV18 and TRBJ1-2; maybe TRBD1 (5 bases). This CDR3 spans 14 amino acids. Germline CDR1 and CDR2: KGHSH and LQKENI. Trimming left V 3 bases short and J 2 bases short, with 10 bases between. The chain's CDR3 is CASSPGGDNYGYTF. The DNA of the CDR3 is TGTGCCAGCTCACCGGGGGGGGACAACTATGGCTACACCTTC.

V gene TRBV4-1 combines with J gene TRBJ1-2; the match to TRBD1 covers 8 bases. This CDR3 contains 14 residues. The germline V gene encodes CDR1 MGHRA and CDR2 YSYEKL. The trim removed 4 bases at V and 4 bases at J, leaving 5 bases unmatched. CDR3: CASSRDRGAYGYTF. In DNA, the CDR3 is TGCGCCAGCAGCCGCGACAGGGGTGCCTATGGCTACACCTTC.

In this sample, this clone turned up a few times. The CDR3 DNA is TGTGCCTGGACCGGAAGGGGTAGGTCACCCCTCCACTTT. Residues: CAWTGRGRSPLHF. This chain links TRBV30 with TRBJ1-6, with D perhaps matching TRBD1 (5 bases). Between the trimmed V and J ends, which lost 4 bases and 10 bases, there was a span of 14 bases. The CDR3 runs 13 residues. Looked up from germline, CDR1 is GTSNPN and CDR2 is SVGIG (reference sequence).

The chain carries TRBV6-5 and TRBJ1-5, with D unresolved. The CDR3 is 14 residues long. CDR1 and CDR2 from the germline V gene are MNHEY and SVGAGI. V was pared by 5 bases and J by 0 bases, with 8 bases between. Here the CDR3 DNA reads TGTGCCAGCAGTCCCAATAGTAGCAATCAGCCCCAGCATTTT. Translating gives CASSPNSSNQPQHF.

The chain links TRBV2 to TRBJ1-5; D may be TRBD1 (6 bases). The CDR3 runs 14 residues. The germline gives CDR1 SNHLY, CDR2 FYNNEI. The V end lost 6 bases, the J end lost 0 bases, and 9 bases lay between the germline ends. The chain's CDR3 is CASRVQGSNQPQHF. The CDR3 DNA reads as TGTGCCAGCAGAGTACAGGGTAGCAATCAGCCCCAGCATTTT.

The chain joins TRBV30 to TRBJ1-1, with TRBD1 matching 7 bases. V lost 0 bases to trimming and J lost 4 bases; unmatched junction nucleotides: 2. This CDR3 has 13 residues. CDR1 is GTSNPN, CDR2 SVGIG, per germline (reference sequence). The CDR3 DNA is TGTGCCTGGAGTGTAAACAGGGGCACTGAAGCTTTCTTT. The encoded protein is CAWSVNRGTEAFF.

V and J are TRBV11-3 and TRBJ2-7; 8 nucleotides agree with TRBD2. The V gene end was trimmed by 0 bases and the J gene end by 4 bases; junction bases not matched to a gene: 5. This CDR3 spans 15 amino acids. Germline loops: CDR1 SGHNT, CDR2 YENEEA. The CDR3 is CASSLERGEVYEQYF. The CDR3 DNA follows: TGTGCCAGCAGCTTAGAGCGGGGGGAAGTATACGAGCAGTACTTC. Drawing the rest from reference TRBV11-3 and TRBJ2-7, the complete variable domain is EAGVVQSPRYKIIEKKQPVAFWCNPISGHNTLYWYLQNLGQGPELLIRYENEEAVDDSQLPKDRFSAERLKGVDSTLKIQPAELGDSAVYLCASSLERGEVYEQYFGPGTRLTVT.

V is TRBV9 and J is TRBJ2-3; no definite D call. Germline values: CDR1 SGDLS, CDR2 YYNGEE. V lost 2 bases and J lost 1, with 8 bases in between. The CDR3 runs 14 residues. CDR3 sequence: CASSVSTRTDTQYF. The CDR3, as DNA: TGTGCCAGCAGCGTTTCGACTCGCACAGATACGCAGTATTTT. Based on the CDR3 plus reference TRBV9 and TRBJ2-3, the full variable domain is DSGVTQTPKHLITATGQRVTLRCSPRSGDLSVYWYQQSLDQGLQFLIQYYNGEERAKGNILERFSAQQFPDLHSELNLSSLELGDSALYFCASSVSTRTDTQYFGPGTRLTVL.

This clone occurred once. V gene TRBV7-6 combines with J gene TRBJ2-1; 8 nucleotides align to TRBD2. Unmatched junction bases numbered 7, after V lost 3 bases and J lost 3 bases. The CDR3 has 16 amino acids. The germline CDR1 and CDR2 sequences are SGHVS and FNYEAQ. Here the CDR3 reads CASSFLLAAHYNEQFF. CDR3 DNA sequence: TGTGCCAGCAGCTTCCTACTAGCGGCTCACTACAATGAGCAGTTCTTC.

The rearrangement joins TRBV3-1 (or the pseudogene TRBV3-2) to TRBJ2-7; the D is unclear. The CDR3 totals 15 residues. The germline V gene has CDR1 LGHDT and CDR2 YNNKEL (reference sequence). With 0 bases removed from V and 2 bases from J, the gap between germline ends came to 11 bases. In DNA form, the CDR3 reads TGTGCCAGCAGCCAAGAAGGAATGGCCCCCTACGAGCAGTACTTC. As protein: CASSQEGMAPYEQYF.

The chain's CDR3 is CASSSRDRQETQYF. The CDR3 DNA sequence: TGTGCCAGCAGCAGCCGGGACAGACAAGAGACCCAGTACTTC. The J gene is TRBJ2-5, the V gene TRBV5-4; 7 bases are a match to TRBD1. V was clipped by 4 bases and J by 2 bases; unmatched bases: 5. The germline V gene encodes CDR1 SGHNT and CDR2 YYREEE (reference sequence). The CDR3 sequence is 14 residues long.

This chain joins TRBV2 and TRBJ1-5; a weak D match, TRBD1 (6 bases). CDR1 and CDR2 from the germline V gene are SNHLY and FYNNEI. V dropped 6 bases and J dropped 6 bases, with 6 bases sitting between them. The CDR3 extends over 11 amino acids. CDR3 sequence: CASRGGQPQHF. The CDR3 coding sequence is TGTGCCAGCAGAGGGGGTCAGCCCCAGCATTTT.

The V and J genes are TRBV21-1 and TRBJ2-1; TRBD2, as called in the table, went unchecked against the DNA. TRBV21-1 is shown as a pseudogene. The CDR3 runs 15 residues. CDR3 protein: CASSKEETSLNEQFF. In DNA form, the CDR3 reads TGTGCCAGCAGCAAAGAAGAGACTAGCTTGAATGAGCAGTTCTTC.

The chain combines TRBV7-8 with TRBJ2-1; a possible D gene is TRBD2 (6 bases). This CDR3 spans 14 amino acids. The V gene's germline CDR1 is SGHVS and CDR2 FQNEAQ. V was shortened by 5 bases and J by 3 bases, with 11 bases between the two germline ends. CDR3 residues: CASSPGGDYNEQFF. Written as DNA, the CDR3 is TGTGCCAGCAGCCCTGGAGGGGACTACAATGAGCAGTTCTTC.

This clone appeared a single time. A much larger clone is a single base away; this may be a read error. This chain's CDR3 is CASAHGNNQPQHF. CDR3 in DNA: TGTGCCAGCGCACACGGGAACAATCAGCCCCAGCATTTT. The chain recombines TRBV7-2 with TRBJ1-5; D remains unclear. Germline V lookup: CDR1 SGHTA, CDR2 FQGNSA. V was clipped by 8 bases and J by 3 bases, with 11 bases between them. This CDR3 has 13 residues.